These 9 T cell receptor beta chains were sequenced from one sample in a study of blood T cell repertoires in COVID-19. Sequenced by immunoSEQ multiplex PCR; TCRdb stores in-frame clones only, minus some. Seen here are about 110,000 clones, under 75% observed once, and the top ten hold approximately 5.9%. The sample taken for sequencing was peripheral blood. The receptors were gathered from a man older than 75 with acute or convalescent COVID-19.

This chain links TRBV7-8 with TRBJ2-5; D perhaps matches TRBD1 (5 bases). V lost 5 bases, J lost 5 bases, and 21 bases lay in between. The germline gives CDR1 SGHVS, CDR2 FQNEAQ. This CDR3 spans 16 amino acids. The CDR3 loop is CASSTPQGRHPETQYF. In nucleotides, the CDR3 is TGTGCCAGCAGCACTCCTCAGGGTAGGCACCCCGAGACCCAGTACTTC.

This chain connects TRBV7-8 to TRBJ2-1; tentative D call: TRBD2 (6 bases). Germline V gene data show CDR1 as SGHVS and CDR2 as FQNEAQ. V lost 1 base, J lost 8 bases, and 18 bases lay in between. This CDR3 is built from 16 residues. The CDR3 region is CASSLGEMTRFHEQFF. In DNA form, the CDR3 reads TGTGCCAGCAGCTTAGGGGAAATGACTAGATTTCATGAGCAGTTCTTC. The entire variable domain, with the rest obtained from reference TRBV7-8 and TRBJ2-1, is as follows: GAGVSQSPRYKVAKRGQDVALRCDPISGHVSLFWYQQALGQGPEFLTYFQNEAQLDKSGLPSDRFFAERPEGSVSTLKIQRTQQEDSAVYLCASSLGEMTRFHEQFFGPGTRLTVL.

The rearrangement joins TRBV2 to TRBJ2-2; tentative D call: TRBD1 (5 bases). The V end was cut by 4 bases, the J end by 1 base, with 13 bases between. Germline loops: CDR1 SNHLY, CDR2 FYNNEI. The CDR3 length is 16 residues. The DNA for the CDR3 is TGTGCCAGCAGTGGGGTTGACAGCAAGAACACCGGGGAGCTGTTTTTT. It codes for CASSGVDSKNTGELFF.

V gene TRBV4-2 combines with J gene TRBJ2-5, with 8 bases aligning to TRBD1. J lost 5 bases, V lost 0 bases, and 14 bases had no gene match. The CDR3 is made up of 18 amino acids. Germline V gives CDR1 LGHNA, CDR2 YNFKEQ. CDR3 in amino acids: CASSQDSASDRVRETQYF. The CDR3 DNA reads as TGTGCCAGCAGCCAAGATTCCGCATCGGACAGGGTGCGGGAGACCCAGTACTTC.

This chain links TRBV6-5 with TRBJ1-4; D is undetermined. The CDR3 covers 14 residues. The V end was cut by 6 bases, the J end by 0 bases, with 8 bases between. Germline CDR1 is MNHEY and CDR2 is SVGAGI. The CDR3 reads CASRGSATNEKLFF. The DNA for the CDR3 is TGTGCCAGCAGGGGGAGTGCAACTAATGAAAAACTGTTTTTT.

CDR3 DNA: TGTGCCAGCAGCTTAACAGGTGATTCACCCCTCCACTTT. It encodes CASSLTGDSPLHF. This rearrangement joins TRBV7-9 to TRBJ1-6, with D tentatively TRBD1 (5 bases). V gave up 2 bases and J gave up 8 bases, with 7 bases separating them. The CDR3 runs to 13 residues. The germline V gene encodes CDR1 SEHNR and CDR2 FQNEAQ (reference sequence).

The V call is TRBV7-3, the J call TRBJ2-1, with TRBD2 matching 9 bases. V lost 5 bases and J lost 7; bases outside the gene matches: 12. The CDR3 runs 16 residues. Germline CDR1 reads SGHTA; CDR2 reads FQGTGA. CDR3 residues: CASSPQGGRASNEQFF. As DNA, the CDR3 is TGTGCCAGCAGCCCACAGGGCGGGAGGGCCTCAAATGAGCAGTTCTTC.

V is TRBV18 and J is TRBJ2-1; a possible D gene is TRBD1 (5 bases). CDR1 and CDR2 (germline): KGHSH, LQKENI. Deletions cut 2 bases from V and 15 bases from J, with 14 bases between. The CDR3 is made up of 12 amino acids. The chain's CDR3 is CASSPKGAGLFF. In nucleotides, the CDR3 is TGTGCCAGCTCACCAAAAGGGGCAGGGTTGTTCTTC.

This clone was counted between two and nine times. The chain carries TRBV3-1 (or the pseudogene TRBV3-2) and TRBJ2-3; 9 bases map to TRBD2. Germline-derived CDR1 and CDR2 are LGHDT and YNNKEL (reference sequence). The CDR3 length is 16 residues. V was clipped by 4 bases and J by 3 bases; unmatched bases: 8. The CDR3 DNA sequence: TGTGCCAGCAGCCGCCACCCCACTAGCGGGACAGATACGCAGTATTTT. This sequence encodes CASSRHPTSGTDTQYF.